The next 9 T cell receptor beta chains were all read from a single sample in a study of CD8 T cells in ankylosing spondylitis. TCRdb reprocessed the 5' RACE reads with MiXCR, giving one entry per CDR3 protein. Of approximately 150,000 distinct CDR3 sequences in the sample, 40% to 50% were seen once. Material: synovial fluid, either unsorted or a sorted T cell fraction (not recorded which). These receptors came from a male donor with ankylosing spondylitis.

The rearrangement joins TRBV11-1 to TRBJ2-1; 9 bases agree with TRBD1. The CDR3 spans 21 residues. The trim removed 4 bases at V and 8 bases at J, leaving 27 bases unmatched. The germline gives CDR1 SGHAT, CDR2 FQDESV (reference sequence). CDR3 coding DNA: TGTGCCAGCAGCTCAAAGGACAGGGGTTTTATTCACGGGAGGCGTAAGGATGAGCAGTTCTTC. It is translated as CASSSKDRGFIHGRRKDEQFF. Together with reference TRBV11-1 and TRBJ2-1, the CDR3 gives the full variable domain: EAEVAQSPRYKITEKSQAVAFWCDPISGHATLYWYRQILGQGPELLVQFQDESVVDDSQLPKDRFSAERLKGVDSTLKIQPAELGDSAMYLCASSSKDRGFIHGRRKDEQFFGPGTRLTVL.

This clonotype was found once. Given a much more abundant clone one base away, this may be a read error. V and J are TRBV28 and TRBJ2-1; the match to TRBD2 covers 10 bases. The CDR3 has 15 amino acids. Per the germline V gene, CDR1 is MDHEN and CDR2 is SYDVKM. V dropped 5 bases and J dropped 8; count of bases not matched to a gene: 9. This chain's CDR3 is CASSPSGRVRDEQFF. CDR3 sequence (DNA): TGTGCCAGCAGTCCAAGCGGGAGGGTCAGGGATGAGCAGTTCTTC.

This clonotype came up a few times. The gene calls are TRBV28 and TRBJ2-7; D may correspond to TRBD1 or TRBD2 (5 bases each). Trimming left V 8 bases short and J 3 bases short, with 14 bases between. The CDR3 contains 13 residues. CDR1 is MDHEN, CDR2 SYDVKM, per germline. CDR3 sequence: CASFRDGGYEQYF. Here the CDR3 DNA reads TGTGCCAGCTTCCGGGACGGAGGCTACGAGCAGTACTTC.

This sequence joins TRBV6-1 and TRBJ2-7; the D gene could be TRBD1 or TRBD2 (5 bases each). Germline CDR1 and CDR2: MNHNS and SASEGT. Between the trimmed V and J ends, which lost 2 bases and 4 bases, there was a span of 12 bases. The CDR3 consists of 14 residues. For the CDR3, the DNA is TGTGCCAGCAGTGAATCGGGACGGAGTTACGAGCAGTACTTC. Its protein is CASSESGRSYEQYF.

This chain links TRBV7-3 with TRBJ2-3; TRBD1 matches 9 bases. Trimming took 5 bases from V and 2 from J; bases not matched to a gene: 14. The germline gives CDR1 SGHTA, CDR2 FQGTGA. The CDR3 runs to 18 residues. The CDR3 reads CASSQRNRDRDNTDTQYF. The CDR3 region has the DNA TGTGCCAGCAGCCAAAGAAACCGGGACAGGGATAACACAGATACGCAGTATTTT.

This clonotype was observed at least ten times. The chain couples TRBV20-1 to TRBJ2-1; possible D gene TRBD2, 6 bases. Germline values: CDR1 DFQATT, CDR2 SNEGSKA (reference sequence). The CDR3 covers 14 residues. The germline V and J ends were trimmed by 4 bases and 6 bases, with 16 bases remaining between them. CDR3 protein: CSAIRAGVVNEQFF. CDR3 sequence (DNA): TGCAGTGCTATTAGAGCGGGTGTGGTCAATGAGCAGTTCTTC.

CDR3 in DNA: TGCGCCGCAGTCGCGCACTCCACCGGGGAGCTGTTTTTT. This translates into CAAVAHSTGELFF. The V and J genes are TRBV23-1 and TRBJ2-2; D unresolved. TRBV23-1 carries the ORF label, with uncertain function. V was shortened by 11 bases and J by 4 bases, with 14 bases between the two germline ends. The CDR3 is made up of 13 amino acids.

Written as DNA, the CDR3 is TGTGCCAGCAGTGGGGGTGCCTTAATAATCGGCAATGAGCAGTTCTTC. It yields the protein CASSGGALIIGNEQFF. The chain recombines TRBV2 with TRBJ2-1; D not resolved. V lost 4 bases and J 6 bases, leaving 19 bases between the germline ends. The CDR3 is made up of 16 amino acids. CDR1 is SNHLY and CDR2 is FYNNEI in the germline V gene.

The rearrangement uses TRBV4-1 and TRBJ2-2; TRBD1 might be the D (6 bases). Trimming stripped 0 bases from V and 7 bases from J, with 15 bases between. Germline V gene sequence: CDR1 MGHRA, CDR2 YSYEKL. The CDR3 totals 16 residues. CDR3 sequence reads: CASSQEGQGGGGELFF. The CDR3, as DNA: TGCGCCAGCAGCCAAGAGGGACAAGGTGGAGGCGGGGAGCTGTTTTTT.